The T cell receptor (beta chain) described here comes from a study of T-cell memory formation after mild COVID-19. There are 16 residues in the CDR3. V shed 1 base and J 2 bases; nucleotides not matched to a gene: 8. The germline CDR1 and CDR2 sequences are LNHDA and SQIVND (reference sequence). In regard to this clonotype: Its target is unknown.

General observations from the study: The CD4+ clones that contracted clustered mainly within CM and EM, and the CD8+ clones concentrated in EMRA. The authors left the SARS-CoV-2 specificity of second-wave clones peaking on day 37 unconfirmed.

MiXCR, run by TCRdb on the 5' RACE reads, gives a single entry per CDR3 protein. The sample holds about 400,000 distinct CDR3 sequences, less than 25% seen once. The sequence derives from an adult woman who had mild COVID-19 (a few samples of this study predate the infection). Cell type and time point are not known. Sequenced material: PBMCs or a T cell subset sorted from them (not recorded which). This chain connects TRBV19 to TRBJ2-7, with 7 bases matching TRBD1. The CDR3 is CASSIAPGQPTYEQYF. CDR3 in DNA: TGTGCCAGTAGTATAGCCCCGGGACAGCCGACCTACGAGCAGTACTTC.